The clone carrying this TCR beta chain was seen more than once but under ten times. The sample comes from a study of tumor-infiltrating lymphocytes in primary liver carcinoma. The overall study: Roughly 3.5 to 8 million productive TCRbeta reads came from each sample, comparable across tissue types.

V dropped 4 bases and J dropped 7 bases, with 15 bases sitting between them. This CDR3 is 15 amino acids long. Germline-derived CDR1 and CDR2 are SGHNT and YYREEE (reference sequence). With a constant-region primer, TCR beta cDNA was made from about 0.55 ug of total RNA. Researchers made the TCR beta libraries by running three nested multiplex PCR rounds with slightly modified ARM-PCR. TRBV1-TRBV30 forward and Cbeta reverse primers drove the first two approximately 11-cycle rounds. One entry per CDR3 protein, called by TCRdb with MiXCR from the multiplex PCR reads. The table shows 300,000 to 350,000 distinct CDR3 sequences, with less than 65% occurring only once. Blood RNA originated from unsorted whole blood, with germline DNA additionally extracted.

This chain connects TRBV5-4 to TRBJ1-6, with unresolved D. Material for sequencing was peripheral blood. The clonotype originates from a man aged 40-49 years with primary liver carcinoma and hepatitis B virus infection. The CDR3 here is CASSAWGKRNSPLHF. DNA for the CDR3: TGTGCCAGCAGCGCCTGGGGAAAACGGAATTCACCCCTCCACTTT.